Shown below are 32 T cell receptor beta chains from a single sample sequenced in a study of regulatory T cells in long-lasting Graves disease. Arm-PCR with iRepertoire HTBI primers amplified the CDR3 regions for these TCR beta libraries. TCRdb re-derived calls from the multiplex PCR reads in MiXCR, one entry per CDR3 protein. Of roughly 500,000 distinct CDR3 sequences listed, approximately 23% are singletons. Time point denoted: persistent/refractory GD, antithyroid drugs over 5 years with positive TRAb. PBMC RNA served as the TCR library source. The sequenced sample was peripheral blood mononuclear cells (PBMCs), obtained when the disease was refractory, from a patient treated with antithyroid drugs. The receptors derive from a female donor with Graves disease.

This clonotype was recorded many times. The chain has TRBV7-2 and TRBJ1-4, with unresolved D. The CDR3 extends over 16 amino acids. V shed 4 bases and J shed 6 bases, with 18 bases lying between them. Germline V gene sequence: CDR1 SGHTA, CDR2 FQGNSA. The CDR3 DNA follows: TGTGCCAGCAGCTCCTTGAACGGTCTCTGGGATGAAAAACTGTTTTTT. It encodes CASSSLNGLWDEKLFF. Combining the CDR3 with reference TRBV7-2 and TRBJ1-4 gives the whole variable domain GAGVSQSPSNKVTEKGKDVELRCDPISGHTALYWYRQSLGQGLEFLIYFQGNSAPDKSGLPSDRFSAERTGGSVSTLTIQRTQQEDSAVYLCASSSLNGLWDEKLFFGSGTQLSVL.

The rearrangement links TRBV10-3 to TRBJ1-1; D gene ambiguous. The length of the CDR3 is 15 residues. Between the trimmed V and J ends, which lost 2 bases and 2 bases, there was a span of 12 bases. Germline V gene lookup returns CDR1 ENHRY and CDR2 SYGVKD. CDR3: CAISEIPGQNTEAFF. The CDR3 DNA is TGTGCCATCAGTGAGATACCGGGCCAAAACACTGAAGCTTTCTTT.

This clonotype was observed at least ten times. The chain recombines TRBV6-1 with TRBJ2-4; D may match TRBD1 or TRBD2 (6 bases each). This CDR3 is 15 amino acids long. Per the germline V gene, CDR1 is MNHNS and CDR2 is SASEGT. The V gene lost 8 bases and the J gene lost 0 bases, with 14 bases spanning the gap. The CDR3 nucleotides read TGTGCCAGCTCGTTCAGGGGACTAGCCAAAAACATTCAGTACTTC. It specifies CASSFRGLAKNIQYF.

The chain carries TRBV2 and TRBJ2-1, with 8 bases lining up with TRBD2. The CDR3 length is 15 residues. V was clipped by 6 bases and J by 4 bases; unmatched bases: 8. The germline V gene encodes CDR1 SNHLY and CDR2 FYNNEI. The DNA of the CDR3 is TGTGCCAGCAGGAATGGACTAGCTGCGTACAATGAGCAGTTCTTC. Amino acid sequence: CASRNGLAAYNEQFF.

This clonotype has more than one count but fewer than ten. The genes are TRBV14 and TRBJ2-2, with 7 bases matching TRBD1. The CDR3 sequence is 16 residues long. Germline CDR1 SGHDN, CDR2 FVKESK. The V gene end was trimmed by 4 bases and the J gene end by 3 bases; junction bases not matched to a gene: 8. Written as DNA, the CDR3 is TGTGCCAGCAGCCCCACGACAGGGTGGTACACCGGGGAGCTGTTTTTT. It is translated as CASSPTTGWYTGELFF.

This clonotype was recorded at least ten times. The chain joins TRBV15 to TRBJ2-7, with a weak D call TRBD1 (6 bases). V was cut by 6 bases and J by 2 bases, with 17 bases left in between. CDR1 and CDR2 (germline): LNHNV, YYDKDF (reference sequence). This CDR3 has 15 residues. In nucleotides, the CDR3 is TGTGCCACCAGAACAACTCCGACAGGACCCTACGAGCAGTACTTC. This encodes CATRTTPTGPYEQYF.

This sequence joins TRBV7-9 and TRBJ2-7, with 9 bases identical to TRBD2. Germline V gives CDR1 SEHNR, CDR2 FQNEAQ (reference sequence). The junction had 20 bases not matched to a gene; V was cut back by 5 bases and J by 9 bases. The CDR3 covers 17 residues. Here the CDR3 DNA reads TGTGCCAGCAGCCCCCCGGGGGCTGGCGGGGGGGCCCGGGGGCAGTACTTC. As protein: CASSPPGAGGGARGQYF.

This clonotype was counted at least ten times. The J gene is TRBJ1-1, the V gene TRBV7-9; D remains unclear. The CDR3 totals 14 residues. Germline values: CDR1 SEHNR, CDR2 FQNEAQ (reference sequence). V was pared by 1 base and J by 1 base, with 7 bases between. The CDR3: CASSLEQSNTEAFF. CDR3 bases: TGTGCCAGCAGCTTAGAACAGTCGAACACTGAAGCTTTCTTT.

This clonotype was seen at least ten times. The J gene is TRBJ2-2, the V gene TRBV2; D gene uncertain. Germline CDR1 is SNHLY and CDR2 is FYNNEI. Trimming stripped 6 bases from V and 2 bases from J, with 7 bases between. The CDR3 consists of 13 residues. Here the CDR3 reads CASRPLNTGELFF. CDR3 sequence (DNA): TGTGCCAGCAGACCACTCAACACCGGGGAGCTGTTTTTT. Supplemented by reference TRBV2 and TRBJ2-2, the full variable domain reads EPEVTQTPSHQVTQMGQEVILRCVPISNHLYFYWYRQILGQKVEFLVSFYNNEISEKSEIFDDQFSVERPDGSNFTLKIRSTKLEDSAMYFCASRPLNTGELFFGEGSRLTVL.

The sample holds many counts of this clonotype. This chain uses TRBV28 with TRBJ2-5; maybe TRBD1 (5 bases). Germline CDR1 reads MDHEN; CDR2 reads SYDVKM. Trimming shortened V by 3 bases and J by 3 bases, and 17 bases separated the two germline ends. The CDR3 has 16 residues. Here the CDR3 reads CASSFLSMLREETQYF. As DNA, the CDR3 is TGTGCCAGCAGTTTCCTCTCCATGCTCAGGGAAGAGACCCAGTACTTC.

This clonotype has ten or more counts. The rearrangement joins TRBV28 to TRBJ1-1; 8 bases match TRBD1. Germline V gene lookup returns CDR1 MDHEN and CDR2 SYDVKM. The CDR3 spans 14 residues. V dropped 6 bases and J dropped 1; count of bases not matched to a gene: 4. The CDR3 DNA reads as TGTGCCAGCAGGTCGGACAGGGAGAACACTGAAGCTTTCTTT. Its translation: CASRSDRENTEAFF.

The CDR3 sequence: CASSPARYNEQFF. As DNA, the CDR3 is TGTGCCAGCAGCCCTGCCCGATACAATGAGCAGTTCTTC. The chain employs TRBV6-2 or TRBV6-3 and TRBJ2-1; D call uncertain. This CDR3 region has 13 residues. Germline CDR1 MNHEY, CDR2 SVGEGT. Trimming cost V 6 bases and J 4 bases, with 10 bases left between them.

This clonotype was picked up many times. CDR3 amino acids: CASRPALAAETQYF. In DNA, the CDR3 is TGTGCCAGCAGACCAGCGCTAGCAGCAGAGACCCAGTACTTC. The gene calls are TRBV28 and TRBJ2-5; possibly TRBD2 for D (5 bases). Looked up from germline, CDR1 is MDHEN and CDR2 is SYDVKM. V lost 6 bases and J lost 4, with 15 bases in between. The CDR3 consists of 14 residues.

This clonotype was seen repeatedly, ten times or more. The chain is built from TRBV6-5 and TRBJ2-2; unclear D gene. This CDR3 region has 13 residues. V was trimmed by 0 bases and J by 8 bases, leaving 7 bases between them. CDR1 is MNHEY, CDR2 SVGAGI, per germline. In nucleotides, the CDR3 is TGTGCCAGCAGTTACTCGATTAGTGGGGAGCTGTTTTTT. Translated, it gives CASSYSISGELFF.

There are many counts of this clonotype. This rearrangement joins TRBV7-2 to TRBJ1-4; D is undetermined. Germline lookup yields CDR1 SGHTA and CDR2 FQGNSA. The CDR3 loop spans 15 amino acids. Trimming pared 5 bases from V and 7 bases from J, leaving 17 bases between. CDR3 residues: CASSPVRAGGEKLFF. The CDR3 DNA sequence: TGTGCCAGCAGCCCAGTACGGGCCGGAGGTGAAAAACTGTTTTTT.

In this sample, this clonotype turned up a few times. V is TRBV6-2 or TRBV6-3 and J is TRBJ1-1; possibly TRBD1 for D (5 bases). This CDR3 region has 15 residues. From germline, CDR1 is MNHEY and CDR2 SVGEGT. The germline V and J ends were trimmed by 5 bases and 3 bases, with 16 bases remaining between them. DNA for the CDR3: TGTGCCAGCAGTGCTACCCTCGGGGGGTACACTGAAGCTTTCTTT. It encodes CASSATLGGYTEAFF.

The table lists this clonotype with a few counts. This chain uses TRBV12-3 or TRBV12-4 with TRBJ1-5; a weak D match, TRBD1 (6 bases). The CDR3 extends over 15 amino acids. Trimming stripped 6 bases from V and 2 bases from J, with 14 bases between. The CDR3 sequence is CASRQQGTGNQPQHF. In DNA form, the CDR3 reads TGTGCCAGCAGACAACAGGGTACGGGCAATCAGCCCCAGCATTTT.

The chain uses TRBV7-8 and TRBJ1-2, with 7 bases matching TRBD1. The V and J ends lost 5 bases and 7 bases, in that order; junction bases with no gene match: 10. The germline V gene has CDR1 SGHVS and CDR2 FQNEAQ. CDR3 length: 14 amino acids. CDR3: CASSPGTDFFGYTF. The CDR3, as DNA: TGTGCCAGCAGCCCCGGGACAGATTTCTTTGGCTACACCTTC. The full variable domain, completed using reference TRBV7-8 and TRBJ1-2, is GAGVSQSPRYKVAKRGQDVALRCDPISGHVSLFWYQQALGQGPEFLTYFQNEAQLDKSGLPSDRFFAERPEGSVSTLKIQRTQQEDSAVYLCASSPGTDFFGYTFGSGTRLTVV.

The chain joins TRBV28 to TRBJ2-7, with TRBD1 matching over 9 bases. The J segment lost 3 bases and the V segment lost 5 bases, leaving 11 bases of the junction unmatched. Germline V gene lookup returns CDR1 MDHEN and CDR2 SYDVKM. There are 16 residues in the CDR3. The CDR3 loop reads CASSPHPGTGNYEQYF. The DNA for the CDR3 is TGTGCCAGCAGTCCCCACCCCGGGACAGGGAACTACGAGCAGTACTTC.

This rearrangement joins TRBV20-1 to TRBJ2-1; TRBD2 might be the D (6 bases). This CDR3 is 16 amino acids long. Per germline, CDR1 DFQATT and CDR2 SNEGSKA (reference sequence). V was shortened by 2 bases and J by 2 bases, with 16 bases between the two germline ends. CDR3 residues: CSARSLLRDTYNEQFF. The CDR3, as DNA: TGCAGTGCTAGATCCCTCTTGCGGGATACCTACAATGAGCAGTTCTTC.

This chain connects TRBV2 to TRBJ2-3, with D perhaps given as TRBD1 or TRBD2 (5 bases each). This CDR3 has 14 residues. Germline-derived CDR1 and CDR2 are SNHLY and FYNNEI. The V and J ends lost 4 bases and 0 bases respectively, with 8 bases between them. CDR3 coding DNA: TGTGCCAGCAGTGTGAGGGGAAGCACAGATACGCAGTATTTT. Encoded protein: CASSVRGSTDTQYF.

This clonotype was seen a handful of times. The chain joins TRBV28 to TRBJ2-7, with 7 bases fitting TRBD2. Germline trimming cut 3 bases from V and 5 bases from J; bases unmatched to any gene: 10. The CDR3 runs 15 residues. Germline V CDR1 and CDR2: MDHEN, SYDVKM. CDR3 residues: CASSFLPEGGDEQYF. DNA for the CDR3: TGTGCCAGCAGTTTTCTTCCCGAGGGAGGGGACGAGCAGTACTTC.

This clonotype was detected ten times or more. The chain is built from TRBV28 and TRBJ1-2; D unresolved. The germline V and J ends were trimmed by 5 bases and 8 bases, with 12 bases remaining between them. This CDR3 region has 12 residues. CDR1 and CDR2 (germline): MDHEN, SYDVKM. CDR3 region: CASSPEYRGYTF. The CDR3 DNA reads as TGTGCCAGCAGTCCCGAATACCGGGGCTACACCTTC.

This clonotype showed up just a few times. J is TRBJ1-1 and V is TRBV30; D gene ambiguous. The germline gives CDR1 GTSNPN, CDR2 SVGIG (reference sequence). CDR3 length: 10 amino acids. V lost 2 bases and J lost 11, with 9 bases in between. This CDR3 reads CAWSRRTAFF. The CDR3 DNA reads as TGTGCCTGGAGTAGACGGACGGCTTTCTTT.

The chain employs TRBV6-1 and TRBJ1-5; the D is unclear. This CDR3 is 15 amino acids long. V was cut by 8 bases and J by 0 bases, with 14 bases left in between. Germline V gene sequence: CDR1 MNHNS, CDR2 SASEGT. CDR3 sequence: CASYRALSSNQPQHF. CDR3 DNA: TGTGCCAGCTATCGGGCGCTGAGTAGCAATCAGCCCCAGCATTTT.

This chain uses TRBV5-1 with TRBJ2-7; D is possibly TRBD1 (6 bases). Trimming removed 7 bases from V and 3 bases from J, with 17 bases in between. Germline V gene lookup returns CDR1 SGHRS and CDR2 YFSETQ. The CDR3 has 14 amino acids. CDR3 in DNA: TGCGCCAGCGCTGAGACAGGTTTGGACTACGAGCAGTACTTC. It specifies CASAETGLDYEQYF.

This clonotype was detected ten times or more. The genes are TRBV15 and TRBJ2-7, with D uncertain. Per the germline V gene, CDR1 is LNHNV and CDR2 is YYDKDF (reference sequence). V was cut by 3 bases and J by 0 bases, with 9 bases left in between. The CDR3 length is 14 residues. CDR3 amino acids: CATSSRADSYEQYF. The CDR3 bases are TGTGCCACCAGCAGTAGGGCAGACTCCTACGAGCAGTACTTC. The entire variable domain, with the rest obtained from reference TRBV15 and TRBJ2-7, is as follows: DAMVIQNPRYQVTQFGKPVTLSCSQTLNHNVMYWYQQKSSQAPKLLFHYYDKDFNNEADTPDNFQSRRPNTSFCFLDIRSPGLGDTAMYLCATSSRADSYEQYFGPGTRLTVT.

The sample holds many counts of this clonotype. J is TRBJ1-6 and V is TRBV28, with D maybe TRBD1 (5 bases). With 2 bases removed from V and 9 bases from J, the gap between germline ends came to 17 bases. The CDR3 has 16 amino acids. Germline V gene lookup returns CDR1 MDHEN and CDR2 SYDVKM. As DNA, the CDR3 is TGTGCCAGCAGTTTAGTCCGGGGCAGTTTGGTTTCACCCCTCCACTTT. This codes for CASSLVRGSLVSPLHF.

CDR3: CASSQPLLDPRETQYF. The CDR3 coding sequence is TGCGCCAGCAGCCAGCCTCTTCTGGACCCTCGGGAGACCCAGTACTTC. V gene TRBV4-1 combines with J gene TRBJ2-5; no reliable D call. The CDR3 totals 16 residues. The V end was cut by 3 bases, the J end by 5 bases, with 19 bases between. CDR1 is MGHRA, CDR2 YSYEKL, per germline.

This clonotype was picked up many times. The V and J genes are TRBV7-2 and TRBJ2-7, with a possible D match to TRBD2 (6 bases). This CDR3 is 14 amino acids long. Germline assignment: CDR1 SGHTA and CDR2 FQGNSA. V was clipped by 5 bases and J by 2 bases, with 13 bases between them. CDR3 loop: CASSPRAGTYEQYF. For the CDR3, the DNA is TGTGCCAGCAGCCCGCGAGCGGGTACCTACGAGCAGTACTTC.

The chain joins TRBV4-1 to TRBJ1-2; perhaps TRBD1 as D (5 bases). This CDR3 has 15 amino acids. The V end lost 0 bases, the J end lost 2 bases, and 10 bases lay between the germline ends. Germline loops: CDR1 MGHRA, CDR2 YSYEKL. The CDR3 nucleotides read TGCGCCAGCAGCCAAGATAGGGGCGCCAACTATGGCTACACCTTC. Translated: CASSQDRGANYGYTF.

The V gene is TRBV6-1, the J gene TRBJ1-5; maybe TRBD1 (5 bases). Germline loops: CDR1 MNHNS, CDR2 SASEGT. V lost 10 bases to trimming and J lost 5 bases, with 21 bases between them. The CDR3 runs 15 residues. CDR3 protein: CATQRAGWGDQPQHF. CDR3 bases: TGTGCCACCCAAAGGGCGGGGTGGGGGGATCAGCCCCAGCATTTT.